One and the same sample provided the 25 T cell receptor beta chains below, sequenced in a study of cytomegalovirus exposure and HLA in healthy donors. Primers for the PCR totalled 60 Vbeta and 13 Jbeta. Profiling relied on immunoSEQ multiplex PCR, and the TCRdb table lists in-frame clones only, not all of them. The repertoire holds around 110,000 clones, with 80% to 85% as singletons. Sequencing was performed on PBMCs. The receptor source for this set is a woman aged 25 to 45 in good health and CMV-seronegative.

The CDR3 is CAWNRVRAETQYF. The CDR3 coding sequence is TGTGCCTGGAACAGGGTTCGGGCGGAGACCCAGTACTTC. The genes are TRBV30 and TRBJ2-5; perhaps TRBD1 as D (6 bases). V lost 4 bases and J lost 5, with 14 bases in between. The CDR3 length is 13 residues. Germline CDR1 reads GTSNPN; CDR2 reads SVGIG (reference sequence).

This clone occurred a few times. V gene TRBV27 combines with J gene TRBJ2-7; 11 nucleotides line up with TRBD1. CDR3 length: 13 residues. V dropped 4 bases and J dropped 8; count of bases not matched to a gene: 4. The germline CDR1 and CDR2 sequences are MNHEY and SMNVEV (reference sequence). This CDR3 reads CASSWTGGGQQYF. The CDR3 coding sequence is TGTGCCAGCAGTTGGACAGGGGGCGGACAGCAGTACTTC.

The chain carries TRBV27 and TRBJ1-6; tentatively, D is TRBD1 (6 bases). Trimming removed 6 bases from V and 6 bases from J, with 15 bases in between. This CDR3 spans 15 amino acids. The germline V gene has CDR1 MNHEY and CDR2 SMNVEV (reference sequence). The CDR3 protein is CASRGGLGGNSPLHF. The CDR3, as DNA: TGTGCCAGCAGGGGGGGGCTGGGAGGTAATTCACCCCTCCACTTT.

A single count supports this clone. The V call is TRBV4-2, the J call TRBJ2-2; the match to TRBD2 covers 9 bases. The J segment lost 5 bases and the V segment lost 5 bases, leaving 12 bases of the junction unmatched. The CDR3 runs 17 residues. Germline CDR1 and CDR2: LGHNA and YNFKEQ. CDR3 nucleotide sequence: TGTGCCAGCAGCGTGATCCTGGCGGGAGGGTCTACCGGGGAGCTGTTTTTT. It translates to CASSVILAGGSTGELFF.

V and J are TRBV5-6 and TRBJ2-1, with D perhaps matching TRBD1 (5 bases). The CDR3 contains 12 residues. Germline V lookup: CDR1 SGHDT, CDR2 YYEEEE. Deletions cut 4 bases from V and 6 bases from J, with 8 bases between. CDR3 sequence: CASSPDTNEQFF. The CDR3 DNA reads TGTGCCAGCAGCCCGGACACCAATGAGCAGTTCTTC.

The V gene is TRBV19, the J gene TRBJ1-5; a weak D match, TRBD1 (5 bases). V was shortened by 8 bases and J by 0 bases, with 14 bases between the two germline ends. From germline, CDR1 is LNHDA and CDR2 SQIVND (reference sequence). The CDR3 is made up of 15 amino acids. In nucleotides, the CDR3 is TGTGCCAGTCTAGACAGTACCTTTAGCAATCAGCCCCAGCATTTT. Residues: CASLDSTFSNQPQHF. The complete variable domain, with remaining parts taken from reference TRBV19 and TRBJ1-5, reads DGGITQSPKYLFRKEGQNVTLSCEQNLNHDAMYWYRQDPGQGLRLIYYSQIVNDFQKGDIAEGYSVSREKKESFPLTVTSAQKNPTAFYLCASLDSTFSNQPQHFGDGTRLSIL.

This rearrangement joins TRBV9 to TRBJ2-7; TRBD2 agrees at 8 bases. V shed 4 bases and J 4 bases; nucleotides not matched to a gene: 10. The germline CDR1 and CDR2 sequences are SGDLS and YYNGEE. This CDR3 spans 15 amino acids. The CDR3 DNA reads TGTGCCAGCAGCCCTCGGACTAGCAGGTGGTACGAGCAGTACTTC. This gives the protein CASSPRTSRWYEQYF.

The chain uses TRBV21-1 and TRBJ2-2; TRBD1 is taken as the D call from the table, unchecked against the DNA. TRBV21-1 is a pseudogene. This CDR3 comprises 14 residues. CDR3: CASSTTQGAGELFF. The CDR3 DNA sequence: TGTGCCAGCAGCACAACTCAGGGGGCCGGGGAGCTGTTTTTT.

The chain combines TRBV10-3 with TRBJ2-7; a possible D gene is TRBD2 (7 bases). The end of the DNA is better explained by TRBJ2-1, so the J call may be wrong. Germline CDR1 and CDR2: ENHRY and SYGVKD. CDR3 length: 18 amino acids. CDR3 amino acids: CAISESLGGGSSYNEQFF. The CDR3 nucleotides read TGTGCCATCAGTGAGTCTTTGGGAGGGGGGAGCTCCTACAATGAGCAGTTCTTC.

V usage is TRBV10-1 and J usage is TRBJ2-1; TRBD2 might be the D (5 bases). CDR1 WNHNN and CDR2 SYGVQD come from the germline V gene (reference sequence). The CDR3 covers 13 residues. The V end was cut by 6 bases, the J end by 3 bases, with 9 bases between. CDR3 loop: CASRAGRYNEQFF. The CDR3 DNA sequence: TGCGCCAGCAGGGCGGGTCGCTACAATGAGCAGTTCTTC.

The genes are TRBV10-3 and TRBJ1-1; TRBD1 aligns across 10 bases. After removal of 5 bases from V and 2 bases from J, the junction contained 2 bases not matched to a gene. CDR1 is ENHRY and CDR2 is SYGVKD in the germline V gene. This CDR3 is built from 14 residues. Here the CDR3 DNA reads TGTGCCATCAGTCAGACAGGGGGCAACACTGAAGCTTTCTTT. Translation gives CAISQTGGNTEAFF.

The J gene is TRBJ2-7, the V gene TRBV27, with 11 bases fitting TRBD1. Germline CDR1 is MNHEY and CDR2 is SMNVEV (reference sequence). The length of the CDR3 is 15 residues. The J segment lost 2 bases and the V segment lost 5 bases, leaving 5 bases of the junction unmatched. The CDR3 protein is CASSIGQGATYEQYF. Written as DNA, the CDR3 is TGTGCCAGCAGTATTGGACAGGGGGCCACCTACGAGCAGTACTTC.

This clone came up once. The genes are TRBV2 and TRBJ1-5; D is perhaps TRBD1 (5 bases). In germline, CDR1 is SNHLY, CDR2 FYNNEI. The CDR3 spans 15 residues. The V end lost 0 bases, the J end lost 1 base, and 7 bases lay between the germline ends. The CDR3 nucleotides read TGTGCCAGCAGTGAAGCAGCAGGGAGCAATCAGCCCCAGCATTTT. Translated: CASSEAAGSNQPQHF.

The chain combines TRBV5-3 with TRBJ2-1, with 10 bases matching TRBD2. TRBV5-3 is identified as an open reading frame with a role that is uncertain. Unmatched junction bases numbered 11, after V lost 3 bases and J lost 2 bases. This CDR3 has 18 amino acids. The CDR3 DNA follows: TGTGCCAGAAGCTACACCATGTATAGCGGGAGGCCCTACAATGAGCAGTTCTTC. Its translation: CARSYTMYSGRPYNEQFF.

This clone has just one count. This chain joins TRBV27 and TRBJ1-5, with 9 bases fitting TRBD1. CDR1 and CDR2 from the germline V gene are MNHEY and SMNVEV (reference sequence). J was trimmed by 7 bases and V by 4 bases; bases with no gene match: 5. The CDR3 loop spans 14 amino acids. The CDR3 DNA reads as TGTGCCAGCAGTTATGGACAGGGGAAACAGCCCCAGCATTTT. Translated: CASSYGQGKQPQHF.

This chain uses TRBV19 with TRBJ2-7, with 7 positions matching TRBD1. CDR1 LNHDA and CDR2 SQIVND come from the germline V gene (reference sequence). This CDR3 spans 14 amino acids. Trimming cost V 5 bases and J 3 bases; bases outside gene matches: 7. The DNA for the CDR3 is TGTGCCAGTAGTCGGGACAGAAATTTCTACGAGCAGTACTTC. Translation: CASSRDRNFYEQYF. The full variable domain, its missing parts supplied by reference TRBV19 and TRBJ2-7, is DGGITQSPKYLFRKEGQNVTLSCEQNLNHDAMYWYRQDPGQGLRLIYYSQIVNDFQKGDIAEGYSVSREKKESFPLTVTSAQKNPTAFYLCASSRDRNFYEQYFGPGTRLTVT.

This rearrangement joins TRBV28 to TRBJ2-7, with 14 bases that match TRBD2. CDR1 MDHEN and CDR2 SYDVKM come from the germline V gene. Losses at the gene ends were 5 bases for V and 2 bases for J; bases not matched to a gene: 11. This CDR3 has 18 amino acids. The CDR3 is CASSRGLAGAPTTYEQYF. For the CDR3, the DNA is TGTGCCAGCAGTAGGGGACTAGCGGGAGCTCCGACTACCTACGAGCAGTACTTC. Variable domain in full (rest from reference TRBV28 and TRBJ2-7): DVKVTQSSRYLVKRTGEKVFLECVQDMDHENMFWYRQDPGLGLRLIYFSYDVKMKEKGDIPEGYSVSREKKERFSLILESASTNQTSMYLCASSRGLAGAPTTYEQYFGPGTRLTVT.

This chain uses TRBV5-1 with TRBJ1-6; TRBD1 agrees at 8 bases. Germline V lookup: CDR1 SGHRS, CDR2 YFSETQ. The CDR3 has 16 amino acids. V dropped 0 bases and J dropped 10; count of bases not matched to a gene: 9. In DNA, the CDR3 is TGCGCCAGCAGCTTGGACCGACAGGGGCCGTCGTCACCCCTCCACTTT. It translates to CASSLDRQGPSSPLHF.

The chain couples TRBV27 to TRBJ2-3; D ambiguous. Germline V gene sequence: CDR1 MNHEY, CDR2 SMNVEV (reference sequence). V was pared by 0 bases and J by 2 bases, with 9 bases between. The CDR3 is 15 residues long. The CDR3 bases are TGTGCCAGCAGTTTATCCCACAATCCCACAGATACGCAGTATTTT. This sequence encodes CASSLSHNPTDTQYF.

The genes are TRBV7-2 and TRBJ1-4; D uncertain. Germline CDR1 is SGHTA and CDR2 is FQGNSA. V was shortened by 1 base and J by 0 bases, with 9 bases between the two germline ends. This CDR3 spans 16 amino acids. The CDR3 DNA reads TGTGCCAGCAGCTTAGACGCACGGGCAACTAATGAAAAACTGTTTTTT. It encodes CASSLDARATNEKLFF.

The chain combines TRBV5-1 with TRBJ2-7; 11 bases match TRBD1. J gave up 6 bases and V 1 base, and 6 bases lay outside the gene matches. CDR3 length: 15 amino acids. Germline V lookup: CDR1 SGHRS, CDR2 YFSETQ. This CDR3 is CASSLPRTGGIEQYF. In nucleotides, the CDR3 is TGCGCCAGCAGCTTGCCCCGGACAGGGGGCATCGAGCAGTACTTC.

This chain connects TRBV9 to TRBJ1-1; 8 nucleotides agree with TRBD1. The CDR3 sequence is 15 residues long. The germline CDR1 and CDR2 sequences are SGDLS and YYNGEE. V was clipped by 0 bases and J by 8 bases; unmatched bases: 9. CDR3 nucleotide sequence: TGTGCCAGCAGCGTAGCCATAGGACAGGGTGTGGAAGCTTTCTTT. Translation gives CASSVAIGQGVEAFF.

In its sample, this clone was seen a few times. The J gene is TRBJ2-5, the V gene TRBV15; no clear D gene. V lost 8 bases to trimming and J lost 2 bases, with 9 bases between them. CDR3 size: 12 residues. Germline loops: CDR1 LNHNV, CDR2 YYDKDF (reference sequence). Here the CDR3 reads CATRQEQETQYF. The CDR3 bases are TGTGCCACCCGACAAGAACAAGAGACCCAGTACTTC.

This chain connects TRBV6-4 to TRBJ2-3; 7 nucleotides agree with TRBD1. CDR1 is MRHNA and CDR2 is SNTAGT in the germline V gene. The length of the CDR3 is 13 residues. Unmatched junction bases numbered 4, after V lost 7 bases and J lost 3 bases. The CDR3 DNA sequence: TGTGCCAGCACCGACAGGGAGACAGATACGCAGTATTTT. Amino acids: CASTDRETDTQYF.

V and J are TRBV19 and TRBJ2-1; 11 bases match TRBD1. The CDR3 length is 16 residues. Per the germline V gene, CDR1 is LNHDA and CDR2 is SQIVND (reference sequence). V trimming: 6 bases; J trimming: 7 bases; junction bases outside the gene matches: 11. The DNA for the CDR3 is TGTGCCAGTAGCCGACCTGGGACAGGGGGGAAGAATGAGCAGTTCTTC. Its protein is CASSRPGTGGKNEQFF.